What follows are 25 T cell receptor beta chains derived from one specimen sequenced in a study of cytomegalovirus exposure and HLA in healthy donors. PCR employed 60 Vbeta and 13 Jbeta primers. This table comes from immunoSEQ multiplex PCR, and its TCRdb copy is limited to in-frame clones, with some not included. The repertoire includes 150,000 to 200,000 clones, just over 75% of them detected once, and roughly 1.4% sits in the top ten. The sequencing sample was made of PBMCs. The receptors were gathered from a man aged 35 to 55 in good health and CMV-seronegative.

The chain employs TRBV19 and TRBJ2-3; a possible D gene is TRBD1 (6 bases). Germline V gene lookup returns CDR1 LNHDA and CDR2 SQIVND (reference sequence). The CDR3 consists of 15 residues. V was shortened by 7 bases and J by 4 bases, with 18 bases between the two germline ends. The DNA of the CDR3 is TGTGCCAGTACGGGGACACCCAATTCGGCAGATACGCAGTATTTT. As protein: CASTGTPNSADTQYF.

This clone was seen just once. The chain recombines TRBV4-1 with TRBJ2-1; D unresolved. The V gene lost 0 bases and the J gene lost 3 bases, with 9 bases spanning the gap. The germline V gene has CDR1 MGHRA and CDR2 YSYEKL. CDR3 length: 15 amino acids. The CDR3 is CASSQDKNSYNEQFF. CDR3 sequence (DNA): TGCGCCAGCAGCCAAGATAAGAACAGCTACAATGAGCAGTTCTTC.

The chain is built from TRBV9 and TRBJ2-1; 10 bases are shared with TRBD2. CDR1 SGDLS and CDR2 YYNGEE come from the germline V gene. The CDR3 contains 17 residues. With V trimmed by 0 bases and J by 8 bases, 11 bases remained unmatched. The CDR3 coding sequence is TGTGCCAGCAGCGTAGCTAAGCGGGGGGGCCCCAGGGATGAGCAGTTCTTC. As protein: CASSVAKRGGPRDEQFF.

This clone was seen a single time. The junction and the germline gene differ at one end; a read error may be behind it. V gene TRBV5-1 combines with J gene TRBJ2-5; possible D gene TRBD2, 6 bases. This CDR3 spans 14 amino acids. Germline lookup yields CDR1 SGHRS and CDR2 YFSETQ. As DNA, the CDR3 is TGCGCCAGCGGGGGAGGAGGGTATAAAGAGACCCAGCACTTC. Translated, it gives CASGGGGYKETQHF.

The gene calls are TRBV6-1 and TRBJ2-3; 8 bases line up with TRBD2. V shed 0 bases and J 1 base; nucleotides not matched to a gene: 6. Germline CDR1 MNHNS, CDR2 SASEGT. This CDR3 region has 17 residues. CDR3 residues: CASSEAPGGLGTDTQYF. The CDR3 bases are TGTGCCAGCAGTGAAGCGCCGGGGGGGCTAGGCACAGATACGCAGTATTTT.

This clone showed up just once. The chain recombines TRBV2 with TRBJ2-7; D is possibly TRBD1 (6 bases). This CDR3 is 14 amino acids long. Deletions cut 1 base from V and 4 bases from J, with 11 bases between. The germline V gene has CDR1 SNHLY and CDR2 FYNNEI. CDR3 in DNA: TGTGCCAGCAGTGAAGTGAACAGGGTGTACGAGCAGTACTTC. Amino acids: CASSEVNRVYEQYF. Using reference TRBV2 and TRBJ2-7 for the parts outside the CDR3, the full variable domain is EPEVTQTPSHQVTQMGQEVILRCVPISNHLYFYWYRQILGQKVEFLVSFYNNEISEKSEIFDDQFSVERPDGSNFTLKIRSTKLEDSAMYFCASSEVNRVYEQYFGPGTRLTVT.

The chain carries TRBV7-2 and TRBJ1-3; no clear D gene. The CDR3 sequence is 17 residues long. Trimming took 0 bases from V and 1 from J, leaving 13 bases between them. Germline V lookup: CDR1 SGHTA, CDR2 FQGNSA. CDR3 in amino acids: CASSLAPEQPSGNTIYF. The CDR3 region has the DNA TGTGCCAGCAGCTTAGCCCCCGAACAGCCTTCTGGAAACACCATATATTTT.

The gene calls are TRBV27 and TRBJ1-3; the match to TRBD1 covers 9 bases. The CDR3 spans 16 residues. Germline V CDR1 and CDR2: MNHEY, SMNVEV (reference sequence). Trimming took 5 bases from V and 3 from J; bases not matched to a gene: 8. CDR3 sequence: CASSGRDRVIGNTIYF. The CDR3 nucleotides read TGTGCCAGCAGTGGCCGGGACAGGGTAATTGGAAACACCATATATTTT.

The rearrangement links TRBV19 to TRBJ2-2; TRBD1 aligns across 11 bases. The germline V gene has CDR1 LNHDA and CDR2 SQIVND (reference sequence). The CDR3 totals 14 residues. The junction had 6 bases not matched to a gene; V was cut back by 10 bases and J by 5 bases. CDR3 protein: CATRTGGNTGELFF. CDR3 DNA sequence: TGTGCCACACGGACAGGGGGCAATACCGGGGAGCTGTTTTTT.

This clone was detected once. The chain uses TRBV2 and TRBJ2-3; no clear D gene. CDR1 is SNHLY, CDR2 FYNNEI, per germline. V lost 5 bases and J 2 bases, leaving 5 bases between the germline ends. The CDR3 contains 12 residues. CDR3 sequence (DNA): TGTGCCAGCAGTCCCTACACAGATACGCAGTATTTT. Translating it yields CASSPYTDTQYF.

The rearrangement uses TRBV7-8 and TRBJ2-1; 10 bases are shared with TRBD1. The germline V gene encodes CDR1 SGHVS and CDR2 FQNEAQ. The CDR3 is 14 residues long. V trimming: 1 base; J trimming: 7 bases; junction bases outside the gene matches: 1. CDR3 sequence reads: CASSLGTGGNEQFF. CDR3 DNA sequence: TGTGCCAGCAGCTTAGGGACAGGGGGTAATGAGCAGTTCTTC.

Concerning this clone: One end of the junction varies from germline; a read error may be responsible. V usage is TRBV7-9 and J usage is TRBJ1-1; D unresolved. Looked up from germline, CDR1 is SEHNR and CDR2 is FQNEAQ (reference sequence). This CDR3 spans 13 amino acids. CDR3 sequence (DNA): TGTTCCAGCAGCTCGGTCATGAACACTGAAGCTTTCTTT. Translating it yields CSSSSVMNTEAFF.

The chain couples TRBV7-8 to TRBJ1-1; 10 bases are shared with TRBD1. The junction had 4 bases not matched to a gene; V was cut back by 0 bases and J by 0 bases. The length of the CDR3 is 17 residues. Per germline, CDR1 SGHVS and CDR2 FQNEAQ. The CDR3 bases are TGTGCCAGCAGCTTAGCGCGACAGGGGGCCATGAACACTGAAGCTTTCTTT. Translation: CASSLARQGAMNTEAFF.

This chain uses TRBV29-1 with TRBJ1-4; D is unresolved. The CDR3 consists of 13 residues. From germline, CDR1 is SQVTM and CDR2 ANQGSEA. The germline V and J ends were trimmed by 4 bases and 8 bases, with 14 bases remaining between them. CDR3 sequence reads: CSVVSGGDEKLFF. Written as DNA, the CDR3 is TGCAGCGTTGTATCAGGAGGTGACGAAAAACTGTTTTTT.

CDR3 DNA sequence: TGTGCCAGCAGCCCGTTCGGGAGAAAGACTGAAGCTTTCTTT. Protein product: CASSPFGRKTEAFF. This rearrangement joins TRBV13 to TRBJ1-1, with no clear D. CDR1 is PRHDT and CDR2 is FYEKMQ in the germline V gene (reference sequence). The ends were cut back, 5 bases at V and 5 bases at J, with 15 bases in the middle. CDR3 size: 14 residues.

The rearrangement uses TRBV2 and TRBJ1-1; D gene unclear. V was shortened by 7 bases and J by 0 bases, with 9 bases between the two germline ends. CDR1 is SNHLY and CDR2 is FYNNEI in the germline V gene. This CDR3 comprises 13 residues. The CDR3 DNA reads TGTGCCAGCATTCGGGAGATGAACACTGAAGCTTTCTTT. As protein: CASIREMNTEAFF.

The chain recombines TRBV2 with TRBJ2-3; no definite D call. Germline CDR1 SNHLY, CDR2 FYNNEI. This CDR3 contains 13 residues. Trimming removed 7 bases from V and 6 bases from J, with 14 bases in between. The CDR3 bases are TGTGCCAGCATTACGGCAGCAGGTGATACGCAGTATTTT. Translated, it gives CASITAAGDTQYF. The full variable domain, its missing parts supplied by reference TRBV2 and TRBJ2-3, is EPEVTQTPSHQVTQMGQEVILRCVPISNHLYFYWYRQILGQKVEFLVSFYNNEISEKSEIFDDQFSVERPDGSNFTLKIRSTKLEDSAMYFCASITAAGDTQYFGPGTRLTVL.

The chain combines TRBV5-1 with TRBJ2-7; D is ambiguous. Trimming stripped 0 bases from V and 0 bases from J, with 10 bases between. The CDR3 is made up of 15 amino acids. Germline loops: CDR1 SGHRS, CDR2 YFSETQ. CDR3 sequence (DNA): TGCGCCAGCAGCTTGGCATTCGCGAGCTCCTACGAGCAGTACTTC. Protein product: CASSLAFASSYEQYF.

This chain links TRBV19 with TRBJ1-5, with TRBD1 matching 7 bases. The J segment lost 0 bases and the V segment lost 1 base, leaving 6 bases of the junction unmatched. Germline CDR1 is LNHDA and CDR2 is SQIVND (reference sequence). The CDR3 runs to 17 residues. DNA of the CDR3: TGTGCCAGTAGTATAGTGCGGGACAGCTTTAGCAATCAGCCCCAGCATTTT. Residues: CASSIVRDSFSNQPQHF. Full variable domain (outside the CDR3, taken from reference TRBV19 and TRBJ1-5): DGGITQSPKYLFRKEGQNVTLSCEQNLNHDAMYWYRQDPGQGLRLIYYSQIVNDFQKGDIAEGYSVSREKKESFPLTVTSAQKNPTAFYLCASSIVRDSFSNQPQHFGDGTRLSIL.

V and J are TRBV5-1 and TRBJ2-7; TRBD2 matches at 7 bases. The CDR3 covers 18 residues. Per germline, CDR1 SGHRS and CDR2 YFSETQ. The V segment lost 0 bases and the J segment 2 bases; nucleotides outside the gene matches: 14. CDR3 region: CASSLVFQGAGRAYEQYF. The CDR3 region has the DNA TGCGCCAGCAGCTTGGTATTTCAGGGAGCAGGGAGGGCCTACGAGCAGTACTTC.

This rearrangement joins TRBV4-1 to TRBJ2-5, with TRBD1 as a possible D gene (6 bases). The CDR3 is made up of 17 amino acids. V was cut by 4 bases and J by 5 bases, with 23 bases left in between. Germline CDR1 reads MGHRA; CDR2 reads YSYEKL. CDR3 residues: CASSPGDGKKPKETQYF. The CDR3, as DNA: TGCGCCAGCAGCCCAGGGGACGGCAAGAAACCCAAGGAGACCCAGTACTTC.

This clone has only a few counts. This chain links TRBV19 with TRBJ2-1; 9 nucleotides align to TRBD2. Trimming took 1 base from V and 6 from J; bases not matched to a gene: 10. The CDR3 loop spans 17 amino acids. Germline lookup yields CDR1 LNHDA and CDR2 SQIVND (reference sequence). The chain's CDR3 is CASSIGRGGRAGNEQFF. As DNA, the CDR3 is TGTGCCAGTAGTATAGGCCGCGGCGGGAGGGCCGGCAATGAGCAGTTCTTC.

To note about this clone: The sample holds other DNA sequences that translate to the same CDR3. The genes are TRBV27 and TRBJ1-1; D remains ambiguous. The CDR3 length is 13 residues. Trimming pared 2 bases from V and 0 bases from J, leaving 4 bases between. Germline V gene lookup returns CDR1 MNHEY and CDR2 SMNVEV (reference sequence). CDR3 loop: CASSLGLNTEAFF. The CDR3, as DNA: TGTGCCAGCAGTTTAGGGCTGAACACTGAAGCTTTCTTT.

As regards this clone: The junction departs from germline at one end; a sequencing error may be responsible. J is TRBJ1-4 and V is TRBV7-6, with D possibly matching TRBD1 (6 bases). This CDR3 has 16 residues. Per germline, CDR1 SGHVS and CDR2 FNYEAQ. The CDR3 is CASSLIYRASNEKLLF. CDR3 nucleotide sequence: TGTGCCAGCAGCTTAATATACAGGGCCAGTAATGAAAAACTGCTTTTT. The full variable domain, completed using reference TRBV7-6 and TRBJ1-4, is GAGVSQSPRYKVTKRGQDVALRCDPISGHVSLYWYRQALGQGPEFLTYFNYEAQQDKSGLPNDRFSAERPEGSISTLTIQRTEQRDSAMYRCASSLIYRASNEKLLFGSGTQLSVL.

V gene TRBV6-1 combines with J gene TRBJ1-3, with D unclear. The V end was cut by 8 bases, the J end by 0 bases, with 5 bases between. Germline V lookup: CDR1 MNHNS, CDR2 SASEGT. This CDR3 has 12 amino acids. For the CDR3, the DNA is TGTGCCAGCCGCAGCTCTGGAAACACCATATATTTT. The encoded protein is CASRSSGNTIYF.